This TCR beta chain was identified in a study of shared clonotypes between healthy human individuals. In the study overall: Three plates were used per donor for CD4 naive, three for CD4 memory, two for CD8 naive and one for CD8 memory.

Genomic DNA belonging to each subset was distributed in equal measure over several immunoSEQ plates. Profiling relied on immunoSEQ multiplex PCR, and the TCRdb table lists in-frame clones only, not all of them. This table has some 1.5 million clones, approximately 98% appearing once. The CDR3 sequence is 17 residues long. The V gene lost 5 bases and the J gene lost 0 bases, with 19 bases spanning the gap. Germline V CDR1 and CDR2: KGHSH, LQKENI. The chain employs TRBV18 and TRBJ1-1, with D maybe TRBD1 (5 bases). This receptor was taken from a young man in good health. The sample taken for sequencing was naive CD4+ T cells sorted from blood. The subset was: CD45RA+ positively selected. CDR3 in amino acids: CASSVMGPGQMNTEAFF. The CDR3 DNA reads TGTGCCAGCTCAGTGATGGGTCCCGGACAAATGAACACTGAAGCTTTCTTT.